This T cell receptor (beta chain) was observed in a study of shared clonotypes between healthy human individuals. Study-level background: For every donor, three CD4 naive, three CD4 memory, two CD8 naive and one CD8 memory plates were used.

Looked up from germline, CDR1 is KGHSH and CDR2 is LQKENI. Trimming took 2 bases from V and 0 from J, leaving 11 bases between them. This CDR3 has 16 amino acids. Running of the assay took place at deep level. Some 29,000 T cell genomes (around 0.2 ug DNA) went into each sorted-subset replicate. Sequencing was performed with immunoSEQ multiplex PCR; in TCRdb, only in-frame clones are kept and a portion is missing. Of over a million clones listed, about 96% were seen once; the top ten hold 1.2%. This TCR came from a man aged 25 to 45 in good health. J is TRBJ1-3 and V is TRBV18; TRBD1 might be the D (5 bases). The sequenced sample consisted of naive CD4+ T cells sorted from blood. Subset denoted: CD45RA+ positively selected. The CDR3 is CASSPSSQASGNTIYF. The CDR3 nucleotides are TGTGCCAGCTCACCAAGCTCACAGGCCTCTGGAAACACCATATATTTT. The variable domain in full, with the rest retrieved from reference TRBV18 and TRBJ1-3, is NAGVMQNPRHLVRRRGQEARLRCSPMKGHSHVYWYRQLPEEGLKFMVYLQKENIIDESGMPKERFSAEFPKEGPSILRIQQVVRGDSAAYFCASSPSSQASGNTIYFGEGSWLTVV.